One sample yielded the 9 T cell receptor beta chains listed below, sequenced in a study of OX40 agonist ivuxolimab in advanced cancers. Method: immunoSEQ multiplex PCR; TCRdb's copy keeps in-frame clones and lacks some. The table includes under 85,000 clones, about 94% detected once. The specimen comprised CD4+ or CD8+ T cells sorted from blood, sampled in a trial of the OX40 agonist ivuxolimab. All receptors come from an adult with an advanced solid tumor such as melanoma, head and neck, liver or kidney cancer.

The chain couples TRBV4-1 to TRBJ2-7; TRBD1 or TRBD2 may be the D gene (5 bases each). Germline V gives CDR1 MGHRA, CDR2 YSYEKL. The CDR3 is 14 residues long. The V gene lost 3 bases and the J gene lost 3 bases, with 12 bases spanning the gap. The CDR3 sequence is CASSHGTDGYEQYF. Written as DNA, the CDR3 is TGCGCCAGCAGCCACGGGACCGACGGCTACGAGCAGTACTTC.

This chain connects TRBV6-5 to TRBJ2-5; D gene unclear. V was shortened by 0 bases and J by 0 bases, with 11 bases between the two germline ends. CDR1 and CDR2 (germline): MNHEY, SVGAGI. The CDR3 loop spans 16 amino acids. This CDR3 reads CASSYSQRPYQETQYF. The CDR3 DNA is TGTGCCAGCAGTTACTCCCAGCGTCCGTACCAAGAGACCCAGTACTTC.

V gene TRBV4-1 combines with J gene TRBJ1-2; tentative D call: TRBD1 (6 bases). Germline V gives CDR1 MGHRA, CDR2 YSYEKL. The CDR3 runs to 16 residues. Trimming took off 0 bases at V and 6 bases at J, with 17 bases between the two ends. CDR3 sequence (DNA): TGCGCCAGCAGCCAAGATCGGGCCAGGGGAAAGGATGGCTACACCTTC. Amino acids: CASSQDRARGKDGYTF.

The CDR3 bases are TGTGCCAGCAGTACCCTGGGCCCCCTGAAGCGGGGGGACATCACAGATACGCAGTATTTT. Translating it yields CASSTLGPLKRGDITDTQYF. V is TRBV27 and J is TRBJ2-3, with 9 bases that match TRBD2. Trimming at V came to 5 bases and at J to 2 bases, leaving 20 bases not matched to a gene. The CDR3 runs to 20 residues. CDR1 is MNHEY and CDR2 is SMNVEV in the germline V gene (reference sequence).

The rearrangement links TRBV5-1 to TRBJ2-1; no firm D call. The CDR3 totals 14 residues. Trimming took 1 base from V and 10 from J, leaving 15 bases between them. Germline CDR1 is SGHRS and CDR2 is YFSETQ. The CDR3 is CASSLSLRSPEQFF. CDR3 nucleotides: TGCGCCAGCAGCTTGTCCCTACGGTCACCCGAGCAGTTCTTC.

This sequence joins TRBV12-5 and TRBJ1-2; 9 positions match TRBD1. CDR3 length: 14 amino acids. Germline V gene lookup returns CDR1 LGHNT and CDR2 FRNRAP. V shed 6 bases and J 7 bases; nucleotides not matched to a gene: 9. CDR3 protein: CASGIGQGISGYTF. The DNA of the CDR3 is TGTGCTAGTGGAATCGGACAGGGGATCTCTGGCTACACCTTC.

A word on this clone: This specimen includes other DNA sequences encoding the same CDR3. This rearrangement joins TRBV6-5 to TRBJ1-1; D is unresolved. The CDR3 is made up of 14 amino acids. Trimming removed 6 bases at V and 3 bases at J, with 14 bases between. CDR1 and CDR2 from the germline V gene are MNHEY and SVGAGI. The CDR3 sequence is CASSERHYDTEAFF. CDR3 coding DNA: TGTGCCAGCAGCGAAAGACACTACGACACTGAAGCTTTCTTT.

The CDR3 protein is CASSQEGTLIGEKLFF. CDR3 bases: TGCGCCAGCAGCCAAGAAGGGACTCTGATCGGCGAAAAACTGTTTTTT. V and J are TRBV4-3 and TRBJ1-4; a possible D gene is TRBD1 (5 bases). This CDR3 spans 16 amino acids. V lost 0 bases, J lost 8 bases, and 16 bases lay in between. Germline CDR1 LGHNA, CDR2 YSLEER.

The J gene is TRBJ2-3, the V gene TRBV12-2. TRBV12-2 is described as a pseudogene. The CDR3 loop spans 14 amino acids. As DNA, the CDR3 is TGTGCAAGTCGGGGCTCGAGGCTCACAGATACGCAGTATTTT. Translation gives CASRGSRLTDTQYF.